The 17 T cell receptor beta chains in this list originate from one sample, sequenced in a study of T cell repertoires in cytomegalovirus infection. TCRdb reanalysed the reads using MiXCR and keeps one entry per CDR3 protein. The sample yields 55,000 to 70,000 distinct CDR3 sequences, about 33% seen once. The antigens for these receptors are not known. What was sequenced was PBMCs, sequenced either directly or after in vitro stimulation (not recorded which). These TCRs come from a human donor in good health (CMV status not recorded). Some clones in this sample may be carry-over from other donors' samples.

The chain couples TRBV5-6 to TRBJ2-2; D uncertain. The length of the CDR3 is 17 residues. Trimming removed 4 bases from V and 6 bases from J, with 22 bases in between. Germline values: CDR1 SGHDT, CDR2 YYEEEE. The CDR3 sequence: CASSPSLAVLGSGELFF. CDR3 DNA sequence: TGTGCCAGCAGCCCCAGTCTCGCGGTTCTGGGTTCCGGGGAGCTGTTTTTT.

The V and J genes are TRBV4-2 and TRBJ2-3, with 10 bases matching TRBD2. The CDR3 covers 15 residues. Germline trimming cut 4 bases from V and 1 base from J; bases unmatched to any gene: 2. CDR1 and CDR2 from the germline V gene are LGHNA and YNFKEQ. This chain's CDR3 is CASSPLAGGTDTQYF. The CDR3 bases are TGTGCCAGCAGCCCCCTAGCGGGGGGCACAGATACGCAGTATTTT.

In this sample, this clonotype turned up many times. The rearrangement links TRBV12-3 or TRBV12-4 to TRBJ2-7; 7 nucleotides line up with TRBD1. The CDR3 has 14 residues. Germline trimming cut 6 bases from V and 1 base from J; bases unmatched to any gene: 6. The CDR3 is CASRRRQGSYEQYF. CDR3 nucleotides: TGTGCCAGCAGACGGCGACAGGGTTCCTACGAGCAGTACTTC.

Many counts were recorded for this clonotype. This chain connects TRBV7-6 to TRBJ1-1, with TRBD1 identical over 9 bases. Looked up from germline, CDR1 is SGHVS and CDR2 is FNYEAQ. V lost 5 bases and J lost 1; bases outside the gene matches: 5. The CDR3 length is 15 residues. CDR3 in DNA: TGTGCCAGCAGCCCATGGACAGGGGAGAACACTGAAGCTTTCTTT. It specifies CASSPWTGENTEAFF.

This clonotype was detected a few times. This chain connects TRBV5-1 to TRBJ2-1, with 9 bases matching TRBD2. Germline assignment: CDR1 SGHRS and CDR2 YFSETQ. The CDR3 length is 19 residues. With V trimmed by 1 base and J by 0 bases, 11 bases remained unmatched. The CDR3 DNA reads TGCGCCAGCAGCTTGAGACTAGCGGCGTACCCGAGCTCCTACAATGAGCAGTTCTTC. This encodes CASSLRLAAYPSSYNEQFF.

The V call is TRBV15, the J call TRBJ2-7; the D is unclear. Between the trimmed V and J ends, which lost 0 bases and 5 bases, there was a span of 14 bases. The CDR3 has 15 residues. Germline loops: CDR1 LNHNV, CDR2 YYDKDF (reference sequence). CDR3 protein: CATSRDPHSLDEQYF. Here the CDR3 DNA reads TGTGCCACCAGCAGAGATCCTCATTCGCTTGACGAGCAGTACTTC.

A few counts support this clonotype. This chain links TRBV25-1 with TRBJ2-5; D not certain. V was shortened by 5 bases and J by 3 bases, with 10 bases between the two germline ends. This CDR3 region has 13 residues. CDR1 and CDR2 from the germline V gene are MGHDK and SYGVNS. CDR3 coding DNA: TGTGCCAGCAGTATACGGTCCAAAGAGACCCAGTACTTC. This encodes CASSIRSKETQYF.

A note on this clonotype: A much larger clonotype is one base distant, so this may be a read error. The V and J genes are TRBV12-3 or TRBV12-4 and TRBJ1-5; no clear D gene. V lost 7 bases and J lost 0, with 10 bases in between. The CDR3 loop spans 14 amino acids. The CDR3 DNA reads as TGTGCCAGCAATCGGACGGTTAGCAATCAGCCCCAGCATTTT. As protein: CASNRTVSNQPQHF.

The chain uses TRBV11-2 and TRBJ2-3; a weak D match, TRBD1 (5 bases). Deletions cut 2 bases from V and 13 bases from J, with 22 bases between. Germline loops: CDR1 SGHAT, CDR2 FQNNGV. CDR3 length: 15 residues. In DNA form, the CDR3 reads TGTGCCAGCAGCTTACAGCTGGGGCGTACAGATAAGAAGTATTTT. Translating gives CASSLQLGRTDKKYF.

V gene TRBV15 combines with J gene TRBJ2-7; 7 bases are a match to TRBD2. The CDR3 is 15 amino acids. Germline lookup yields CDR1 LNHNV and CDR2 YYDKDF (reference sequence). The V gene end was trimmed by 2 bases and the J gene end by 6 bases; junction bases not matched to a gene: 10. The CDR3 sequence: CATSRSGLGRGEQYF. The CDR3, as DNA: TGTGCCACCAGCAGATCAGGACTAGGTCGGGGCGAGCAGTACTTC.

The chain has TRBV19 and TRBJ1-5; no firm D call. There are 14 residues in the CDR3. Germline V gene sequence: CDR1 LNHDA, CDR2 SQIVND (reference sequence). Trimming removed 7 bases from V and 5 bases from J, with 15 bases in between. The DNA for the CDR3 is TGTGCCAGTACCATAGAAGACGGTGATCAGCCCCAGCATTTT. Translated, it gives CASTIEDGDQPQHF.

The CDR3 reads CASSLDVLGFNQPQHF. Here the CDR3 DNA reads TGTGCCAGCAGCTTAGATGTTCTGGGGTTCAATCAGCCCCAGCATTTT. The rearrangement joins TRBV7-2 to TRBJ1-5; D call uncertain. Germline V CDR1 and CDR2: SGHTA, FQGNSA. V was cut by 1 base and J by 3 bases, with 13 bases left in between. The CDR3 consists of 16 residues.

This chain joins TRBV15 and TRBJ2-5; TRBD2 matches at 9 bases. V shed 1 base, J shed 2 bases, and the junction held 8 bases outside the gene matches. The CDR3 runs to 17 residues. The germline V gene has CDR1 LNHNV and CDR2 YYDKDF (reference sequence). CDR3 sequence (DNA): TGTGCCACCAGCAGAGTAGGACGCGGGAGGGTACAAGAGACCCAGTACTTC. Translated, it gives CATSRVGRGRVQETQYF.

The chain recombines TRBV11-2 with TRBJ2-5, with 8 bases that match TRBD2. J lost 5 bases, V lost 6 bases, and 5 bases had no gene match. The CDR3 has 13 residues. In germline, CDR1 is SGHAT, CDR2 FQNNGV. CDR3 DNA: TGTGCCAGCAGGGCGGGGGGCCGTGAGACCCAGTACTTC. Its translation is CASRAGGRETQYF.

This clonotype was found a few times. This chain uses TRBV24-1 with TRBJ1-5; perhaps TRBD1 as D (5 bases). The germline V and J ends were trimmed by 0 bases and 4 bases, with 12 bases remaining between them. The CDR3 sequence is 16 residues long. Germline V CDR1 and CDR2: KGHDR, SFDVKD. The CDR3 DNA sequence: TGTGCCACCAGTGATTTGAAGGGGACCCGTAATCAGCCCCAGCATTTT. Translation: CATSDLKGTRNQPQHF.

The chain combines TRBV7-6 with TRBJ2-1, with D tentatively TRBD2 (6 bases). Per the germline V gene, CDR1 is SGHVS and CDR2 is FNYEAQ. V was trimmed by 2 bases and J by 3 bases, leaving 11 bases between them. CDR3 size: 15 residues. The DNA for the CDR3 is TGTGCCAGCAGCTTACCGGGAGAACGCTACAATGAGCAGTTCTTC. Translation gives CASSLPGERYNEQFF. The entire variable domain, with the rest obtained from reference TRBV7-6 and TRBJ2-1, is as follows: GAGVSQSPRYKVTKRGQDVALRCDPISGHVSLYWYRQALGQGPEFLTYFNYEAQQDKSGLPNDRFSAERPEGSISTLTIQRTEQRDSAMYRCASSLPGERYNEQFFGPGTRLTVL.

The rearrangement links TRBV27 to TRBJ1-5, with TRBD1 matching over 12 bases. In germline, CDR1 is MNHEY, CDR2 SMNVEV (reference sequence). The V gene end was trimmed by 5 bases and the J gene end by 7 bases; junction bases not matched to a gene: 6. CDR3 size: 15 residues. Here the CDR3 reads CASSPGTGGRQPQHF. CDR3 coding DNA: TGTGCCAGCAGTCCCGGGACAGGGGGCCGGCAGCCCCAGCATTTT.